This TCR beta chain came from a study of blood T cell repertoires in COVID-19. V lost 3 bases, J lost 10 bases, and 6 bases lay in between. The CDR3 contains 12 residues. Germline V gene lookup returns CDR1 KGHDR and CDR2 SFDVKD. The repertoire was sequenced with immunoSEQ multiplex PCR; TCRdb's copy has only in-frame clones and lacks some. The table records hundreds of thousands of clones, around 87% of them present only once. The chain has TRBV24-1 and TRBJ1-6; D unclear. This TCR came from a woman between 18 and 29 years old who had recovered from COVID-19. Sequencing was performed on PBMCs or T cells enriched from blood (not recorded which). The CDR3 loop reads CATSDGASPLHF. The CDR3 DNA reads as TGTGCCACCAGTGATGGAGCCTCACCCCTCCACTTT.